Sequencing of this T cell receptor beta chain was carried out in a study of CD8 T cells in ankylosing spondylitis (dated by TCRdb to 2016 to 2017). Regarding the research as a whole: The study set out to find disease-linked TCR variants by profiling T cell receptor beta repertoires in ankylosing spondylitis patients and healthy donors. Peripheral blood was sampled, and synovial fluid was additionally collected from ankylosing spondylitis patients. The full study cohort was made up of about 25 ankylosing spondylitis patients and 95 to 130 healthy donors.

This clonotype has just a few counts. No antigen is known for it. Base quality data are lacking; no much larger clone is found one base away. From the cysteine up to the phenylalanine, the CDR3 has a length of 16 residues. Just the 48-base CDR3 DNA is kept, in frame starting at base 1. As encoded in the germline V gene (reference sequence), CDR1 is SEHNR while CDR2 is FQNEAQ. V is cut by 2 bases and J by 1 base, and the space between the germline ends is 13 bases. The data were produced on an Illumina HiSeq 2500. TCR beta libraries were prepared by quantitative 5'-RACE with molecular barcodes. From the authors' description of their analysis: To identify disease-linked TCR variants, a new computational method was used, one built on a probabilistic model of VDJ rearrangement. TCRdb reprocessing: public reads trimmed at Q25 with fastp, clones called with MiXCR, in-frame beta chains kept. Every CDR3 protein is listed once, alongside the most common genes and DNA of its rows. The authors' filters were not applied to this entry. Across this sample there are a few hundred thousand distinct CDR3 sequences, with 15% to 20% seen only once. The top ten hold about a third of the sample.

Summary of the overall study and its limitations: A TCR beta motif of several highly homologous amino acid variants appeared characteristic of blood from ankylosing spondylitis patients. Some motif variants had previously been reported in the synovial fluid and blood of reactive arthritis patients, which suggests shared mechanisms of disease initiation. In peripheral blood, the disease-linked clones were found at relatively low frequencies and had a CD8+ phenotype. Significant enrichment of the disease-linked clones was reported in matched synovial fluid samples from ankylosing spondylitis patients.

The rearranged chain carries TRBV7-9 and TRBJ2-3; TRBD2 might be the D gene, on 6 matching bases. Input material: blood, either unsorted or a sorted T cell fraction (not recorded which). This clonotype was sampled from a male donor with ankylosing spondylitis or in good health (not recorded which). The DNA sequence is as follows: TGTGCCAGCAGCTTATTTACTAGCCTAGGCACAGATACGCAGTATTTT. This codes for CASSLFTSLGTDTQYF.